The TCR beta chain under discussion was sequenced for a study of shared clonotypes between healthy human individuals. This CDR3 is built from 14 residues. Germline V gives CDR1 LNHDA, CDR2 SQIVND (reference sequence). This clone occurred once. At one end the junction does not follow the germline gene, possibly because of a read error. This table comes from immunoSEQ multiplex PCR, and its TCRdb copy is limited to in-frame clones, with some not included. The repertoire has about 490,000 clones, around three quarters of them found once; the top ten carry about 12%. The chain joins TRBV19 to TRBJ2-7, with TRBD2 matching over 11 bases. The sample consisted of PBMCs. This clonotype was sampled from a woman aged 40 to 49 in good health. Some clones in this sample may be carry-over from other donors' samples. CDR3: CASSIVPLAGEQCF. The CDR3 DNA sequence: TGTGCCAGTAGTATAGTCCCACTAGCGGGAGAGCAGTGCTTC.